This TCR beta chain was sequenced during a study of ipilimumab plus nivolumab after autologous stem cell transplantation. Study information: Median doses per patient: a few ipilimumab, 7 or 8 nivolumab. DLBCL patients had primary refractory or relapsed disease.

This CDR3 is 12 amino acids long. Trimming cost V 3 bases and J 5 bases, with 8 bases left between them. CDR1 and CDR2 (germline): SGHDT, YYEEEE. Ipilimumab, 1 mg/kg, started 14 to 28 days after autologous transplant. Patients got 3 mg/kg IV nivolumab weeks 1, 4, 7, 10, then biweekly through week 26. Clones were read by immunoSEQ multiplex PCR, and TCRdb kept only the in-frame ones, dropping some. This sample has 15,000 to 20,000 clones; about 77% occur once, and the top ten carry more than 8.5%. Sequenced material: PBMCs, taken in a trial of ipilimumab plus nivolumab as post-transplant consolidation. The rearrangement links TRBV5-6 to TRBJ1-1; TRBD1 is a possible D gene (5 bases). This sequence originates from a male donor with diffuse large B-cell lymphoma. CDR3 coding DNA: TGTGCCAGCAGCTGGGGGGAAACTGAAGCTTTCTTT. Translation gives CASSWGETEAFF.